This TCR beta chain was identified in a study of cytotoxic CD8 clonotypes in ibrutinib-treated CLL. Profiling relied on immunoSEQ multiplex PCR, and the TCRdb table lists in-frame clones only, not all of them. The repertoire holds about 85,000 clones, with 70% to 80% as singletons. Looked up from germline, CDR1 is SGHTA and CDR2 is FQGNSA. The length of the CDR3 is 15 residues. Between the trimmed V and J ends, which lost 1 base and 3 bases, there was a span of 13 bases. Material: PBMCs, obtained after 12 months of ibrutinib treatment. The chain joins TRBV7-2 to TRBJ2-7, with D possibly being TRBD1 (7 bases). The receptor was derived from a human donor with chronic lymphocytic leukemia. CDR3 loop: CASSLGRGQHYEQYF. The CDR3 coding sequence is TGTGCCAGCAGCTTAGGGCGGGGACAGCACTACGAGCAGTACTTC.